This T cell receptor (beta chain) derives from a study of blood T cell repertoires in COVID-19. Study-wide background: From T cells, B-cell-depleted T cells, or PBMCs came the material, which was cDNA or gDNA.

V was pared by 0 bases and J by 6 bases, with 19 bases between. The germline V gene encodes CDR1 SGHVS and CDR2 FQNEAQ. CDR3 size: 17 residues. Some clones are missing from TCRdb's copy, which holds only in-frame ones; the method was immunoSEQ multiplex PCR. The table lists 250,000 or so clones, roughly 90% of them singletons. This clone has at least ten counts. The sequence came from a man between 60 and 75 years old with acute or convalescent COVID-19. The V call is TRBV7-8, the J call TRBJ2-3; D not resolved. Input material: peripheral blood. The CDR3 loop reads CASSLAAVGSPGDTQYF. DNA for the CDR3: TGTGCCAGCAGCTTAGCCGCCGTTGGTTCTCCCGGGGATACGCAGTATTTT.